Presented here are 26 T cell receptor beta chains from one specimen sequenced in a study of T-cell reconstitution after alpha-beta-depleted transplantation in children. Unique molecular identifiers were incorporated when the TCRbeta library was constructed. TCRdb passed the PCR reads through MiXCR, listing each CDR3 protein once. Of roughly 240,000 distinct CDR3 sequences listed, 8.2% were seen once; the top ten hold 5% to 8%. This sample comprised PBMCs, mostly from graft donor cells, obtained 180 days after TCRalphabeta/CD19-depleted stem cell transplant. These receptors were collected from a male patient between 10 and 17 years old who had a stem cell transplant for acute lymphoblastic leukemia, so the T cells may come from the graft donor.

This clonotype was seen repeatedly, ten times or more. The gene calls are TRBV7-3 and TRBJ1-5; D call uncertain. Germline V gene lookup returns CDR1 SGHTA and CDR2 FQGTGA. V gave up 4 bases and J gave up 4 bases, with 8 bases separating them. The CDR3 has 13 amino acids. The CDR3 nucleotides read TGTGCCAGCAGCTCCGACCCAAATCAGCCCCAGCATTTT. It specifies CASSSDPNQPQHF.

This clonotype was detected ten times or more. The chain joins TRBV28 to TRBJ2-3; TRBD2 agrees at 9 bases. Germline trimming cut 8 bases from V and 2 bases from J; bases unmatched to any gene: 11. This CDR3 region has 16 residues. The germline gives CDR1 MDHEN, CDR2 SYDVKM. The CDR3 loop reads CASGGGSGGYTDTQYF. The CDR3 DNA is TGTGCCAGCGGGGGGGGTAGCGGGGGTTACACAGATACGCAGTATTTT.

The V and J genes are TRBV7-3 and TRBJ2-3, with 7 bases fitting TRBD1. The germline CDR1 and CDR2 sequences are SGHTA and FQGTGA. V shed 5 bases, J shed 4 bases, and the junction held 6 bases outside the gene matches. The CDR3 runs 14 residues. The CDR3 DNA reads TGTGCCAGCAGCCCTACGACAGGGCCAGATACGCAGTATTTT. It is translated as CASSPTTGPDTQYF.

This clonotype was counted many times. The J gene is TRBJ1-2, the V gene TRBV7-2; D remains unclear. From germline, CDR1 is SGHTA and CDR2 FQGNSA. Trimming cost V 7 bases and J 0 bases, with 21 bases left between them. The CDR3 contains 17 residues. The CDR3 bases are TGTGCCAGCATCAATCCCGGGCGGGTCACCCCTAACTATGGCTACACCTTC. Protein product: CASINPGRVTPNYGYTF.

This clonotype appeared many times. The gene calls are TRBV10-3 and TRBJ2-7; no clear D gene. CDR1 and CDR2 (germline): ENHRY, SYGVKD. This CDR3 spans 13 amino acids. Trimming stripped 5 bases from V and 4 bases from J, with 12 bases between. The CDR3 here is CAISPDFRYEQYF. The CDR3 nucleotides are TGTGCCATCAGTCCTGACTTCCGATACGAGCAGTACTTC.

This clonotype was observed many times. The chain links TRBV2 to TRBJ2-3, with 13 positions matching TRBD2. The V and J ends lost 1 base and 1 base, in that order; junction bases with no gene match: 8. CDR3 length: 19 residues. Germline CDR1 SNHLY, CDR2 FYNNEI. The CDR3 bases are TGTGCCAGCAGTGAAGTTCGGACTAGCGGGAGATCAGGCACAGATACGCAGTATTTT. Translation: CASSEVRTSGRSGTDTQYF.

Concerning this clonotype: A much larger clone lies one base from this, so it may be a read error. The V gene is TRBV6-5, the J gene TRBJ1-2, with 7 positions matching TRBD1. With V trimmed by 8 bases and J by 10 bases, 7 bases remained unmatched. Germline lookup yields CDR1 MNHEY and CDR2 SVGAGI. The CDR3 is made up of 11 amino acids. The CDR3 is CASGATGAYTF. Written as DNA, the CDR3 is TGTGCCAGCGGGGCTACAGGGGCCTACACCTTC.

This clonotype was found a few times. The chain recombines TRBV5-6 with TRBJ2-3; a weak D match, TRBD2 (6 bases). Germline V CDR1 and CDR2: SGHDT, YYEEEE. The CDR3 spans 17 residues. Trimming cost V 1 base and J 1 base, with 16 bases left between them. In DNA, the CDR3 is TGTGCCAGCAGCTTGAAGGGGCGGCCTAGCGGCACAGATACGCAGTATTTT. It translates to CASSLKGRPSGTDTQYF.

This clonotype was counted ten times or more. The V gene is TRBV7-8, the J gene TRBJ2-7; TRBD1 agrees at 8 bases. This CDR3 is 14 amino acids long. Germline V gene sequence: CDR1 SGHVS, CDR2 FQNEAQ. J lost 5 bases, V lost 0 bases, and 3 bases had no gene match. DNA of the CDR3: TGTGCCAGCAGCTTAGCGACAGGGGTTGACGAGCAGTACTTC. Its protein is CASSLATGVDEQYF.

This clonotype was recorded many times. In nucleotides, the CDR3 is TGTGCCAGCTCCTCGGGGGGACTAGCGTCGTGGTACTTC. As protein: CASSSGGLASWYF. The rearrangement joins TRBV18 to TRBJ2-4; 10 bases are a match to TRBD2. Per germline, CDR1 KGHSH and CDR2 LQKENI. The CDR3 has 13 residues. V lost 6 bases, J lost 15 bases, and 11 bases stayed unmatched. Full variable domain (outside the CDR3, taken from reference TRBV18 and TRBJ2-4): NAGVMQNPRHLVRRRGQEARLRCSPMKGHSHVYWYRQLPEEGLKFMVYLQKENIIDESGMPKERFSAEFPKEGPSILRIQQVVRGDSAAYFCASSSGGLASWYFGAGTRLSVL.

In this sample, this clonotype turned up many times. This chain uses TRBV11-2 with TRBJ2-2, with D tentatively TRBD1 (6 bases). Deletions cut 4 bases from V and 3 bases from J, with 18 bases between. The CDR3 sequence is 17 residues long. Germline CDR1 and CDR2: SGHAT and FQNNGV. The DNA for the CDR3 is TGTGCCAGCAGCTCCAGAAGGGTGGGGGCGCACACCGGGGAGCTGTTTTTT. This sequence encodes CASSSRRVGAHTGELFF.

In its sample, this clonotype was seen many times. The CDR3 nucleotides are TGTGCCAGCAGTCCCGAAGCGGGAGGGCCCTCTAATGAGCAGTTCTTC. Amino acid sequence: CASSPEAGGPSNEQFF. The chain carries TRBV7-9 and TRBJ2-1; 10 bases match TRBD2. Germline trimming cut 6 bases from V and 7 bases from J; bases unmatched to any gene: 12. The germline gives CDR1 SEHNR, CDR2 FQNEAQ (reference sequence). The length of the CDR3 is 16 residues.

This clonotype was recorded at least ten times. V usage is TRBV20-1 and J usage is TRBJ2-5, with 7 bases identical to TRBD2. This CDR3 has 14 residues. CDR1 is DFQATT and CDR2 is SNEGSKA in the germline V gene (reference sequence). J gave up 0 bases and V 3 bases, and 4 bases lay outside the gene matches. CDR3 DNA: TGCAGTGCTAGCGGACTAGGTTACCAAGAGACCCAGTACTTC. This codes for CSASGLGYQETQYF.

This clonotype was detected many times. This sequence joins TRBV29-1 and TRBJ2-3; D call uncertain. The CDR3 sequence is 13 residues long. The germline gives CDR1 SQVTM, CDR2 ANQGSEA. V gave up 1 base and J gave up 4 bases, with 9 bases separating them. CDR3 nucleotide sequence: TGCAGCGTTGAAGCTCTGGCCCCAGATACGCAGTATTTT. This codes for CSVEALAPDTQYF.

Many counts were recorded for this clonotype. This CDR3 is CASSLQGLPDTQYF. In nucleotides, the CDR3 is TGTGCCAGCTCCCTGCAGGGACTGCCAGATACGCAGTATTTT. The gene calls are TRBV6-1 and TRBJ2-3; D may be TRBD2 (6 bases). Germline V gene sequence: CDR1 MNHNS, CDR2 SASEGT. The CDR3 sequence is 14 residues long. Trimming stripped 8 bases from V and 4 bases from J, with 16 bases between.

On this clonotype itself: A much larger clone lies a single base off, so this may be a read error. The rearrangement links TRBV11-2 to TRBJ1-5, with D possibly matching TRBD1 (5 bases). The V and J ends lost 6 bases and 11 bases respectively, with 32 bases between them. Germline CDR1 and CDR2: SGHAT and FQNNGV. The CDR3 extends over 18 amino acids. The CDR3 nucleotides are TGTGCCAGCAGTTTCGCGCAGGGAGGTCTATCTTGGTACAAGTCCCAGCATTTT. Protein sequence: CASSFAQGGLSWYKSQHF.

This clonotype has at least ten counts. This rearrangement joins TRBV20-1 to TRBJ1-2; 9 bases are a match to TRBD1. Germline V gene lookup returns CDR1 DFQATT and CDR2 SNEGSKA (reference sequence). The CDR3 is made up of 15 amino acids. The J segment lost 4 bases and the V segment lost 5 bases, leaving 11 bases of the junction unmatched. DNA of the CDR3: TGCAGTGCTGTCACCCCACAGGGGGCCCGCTATGGCTACACCTTC. Protein: CSAVTPQGARYGYTF.

Comment on this clonotype: This may be a read error: a much more frequent sequence differs by one nucleotide. The V and J genes are TRBV7-7 and TRBJ2-5, with a possible D match to TRBD1 (5 bases). Germline-derived CDR1 and CDR2 are SSHAT and FNYEAQ (reference sequence). The CDR3 consists of 14 residues. This CDR3 is CASSQDRFQETRYF. The CDR3 region has the DNA TGTGCCAGCAGCCAAGACAGATTCCAAGAGACCCGGTACTTC.

Ten or more counts support this clonotype. The V call is TRBV18, the J call TRBJ2-1; the D gene is possibly TRBD1 (5 bases). Germline values: CDR1 KGHSH, CDR2 LQKENI. The V gene lost 3 bases and the J gene lost 8 bases, with 11 bases spanning the gap. This CDR3 region has 13 residues. CDR3 bases: TGTGCCAGCTCACCCTCTCAGGGCGATGAGCAGTTCTTC. This encodes CASSPSQGDEQFF. The full variable domain, completed using reference TRBV18 and TRBJ2-1, is NAGVMQNPRHLVRRRGQEARLRCSPMKGHSHVYWYRQLPEEGLKFMVYLQKENIIDESGMPKERFSAEFPKEGPSILRIQQVVRGDSAAYFCASSPSQGDEQFFGPGTRLTVL.

This clonotype was seen once. This sequence joins TRBV18 and TRBJ2-7, with a tentative D call TRBD2 (5 bases). Trimming took 2 bases from V and 2 from J, leaving 13 bases between them. The germline V gene has CDR1 KGHSH and CDR2 LQKENI. This CDR3 spans 15 amino acids. The CDR3 sequence is CASSPSGYFAYEQYF. In DNA form, the CDR3 reads TGTGCCAGCTCACCATCGGGGTATTTCGCCTACGAGCAGTACTTC.

There are many counts of this clonotype. This sequence joins TRBV5-4 and TRBJ2-7; 10 bases are a match to TRBD1. CDR1 and CDR2 (germline): SGHNT, YYREEE (reference sequence). The CDR3 is 15 residues long. The J segment lost 5 bases and the V segment lost 7 bases, leaving 12 bases of the junction unmatched. The CDR3 reads CASGKTGGVDHEQYF. CDR3 in DNA: TGTGCCAGCGGAAAGACAGGGGGCGTGGACCACGAGCAGTACTTC.

This clonotype has ten or more counts. V and J are TRBV5-6 and TRBJ1-6; possibly TRBD1 for D (5 bases). The CDR3 totals 15 residues. The germline V and J ends were trimmed by 2 bases and 5 bases, with 11 bases remaining between them. Germline lookup yields CDR1 SGHDT and CDR2 YYEEEE. CDR3 sequence: CASSFRQTNNSPLHF. As DNA, the CDR3 is TGTGCCAGCAGCTTCCGACAGACCAATAATTCACCCCTCCACTTT.

In its sample, this clonotype was seen many times. V is TRBV9 and J is TRBJ2-5, with 7 bases fitting TRBD1. V dropped 4 bases and J dropped 5; count of bases not matched to a gene: 11. Per the germline V gene, CDR1 is SGDLS and CDR2 is YYNGEE. The CDR3 is 15 amino acids. CDR3 sequence reads: CASSPRTGSRETQYF. The DNA for the CDR3 is TGTGCCAGCAGCCCTCGGACAGGATCAAGGGAGACCCAGTACTTC.

This clonotype was counted many times. The chain recombines TRBV12-3 or TRBV12-4 with TRBJ2-5; unclear D gene. V shed 10 bases and J shed 2 bases, with 17 bases lying between them. This CDR3 is built from 14 residues. Written as DNA, the CDR3 is TGTGCCACCCAGATGACCAGTAGGCAAGAGACCCAGTACTTC. It translates to CATQMTSRQETQYF.

This clonotype has ten or more counts. The chain links TRBV3-1 to TRBJ2-7; D remains unclear. V dropped 3 bases and J dropped 10 bases, with 10 bases sitting between them. Germline CDR1 and CDR2: LGHDT and YNNKEL (reference sequence). The CDR3 sequence is 11 residues long. As DNA, the CDR3 is TGTGCCAGCAGCCACCTCTCCGAACAGTACTTC. Its translation is CASSHLSEQYF.

This clonotype was picked up many times. The J gene is TRBJ2-2, the V gene TRBV7-9; the D gene is possibly TRBD2 (9 bases). Germline V gene lookup returns CDR1 SEHNR and CDR2 FQNEAQ (reference sequence). The CDR3 sequence is 16 residues long. Trimming took 11 bases from V and 3 from J, leaving 22 bases between them. This CDR3 is CAPDRAVAGDTGELFF. The CDR3 bases are TGTGCCCCGGACAGGGCGGTAGCGGGGGACACCGGGGAGCTGTTTTTT.